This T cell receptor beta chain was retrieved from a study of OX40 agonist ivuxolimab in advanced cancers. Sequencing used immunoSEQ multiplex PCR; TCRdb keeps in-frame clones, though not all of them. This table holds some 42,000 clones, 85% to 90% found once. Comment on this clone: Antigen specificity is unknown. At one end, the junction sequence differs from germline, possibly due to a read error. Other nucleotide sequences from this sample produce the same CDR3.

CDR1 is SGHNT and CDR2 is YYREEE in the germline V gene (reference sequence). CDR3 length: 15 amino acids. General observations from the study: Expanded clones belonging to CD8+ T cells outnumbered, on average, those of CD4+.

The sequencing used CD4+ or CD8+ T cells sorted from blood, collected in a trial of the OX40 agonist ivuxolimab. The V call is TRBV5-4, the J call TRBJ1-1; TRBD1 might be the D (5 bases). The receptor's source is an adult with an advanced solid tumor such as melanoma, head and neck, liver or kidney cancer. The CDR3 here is CASSLGRGSNTEAFF. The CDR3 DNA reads TGTGCCAGCAGTTTGGGACGGGGATCGAACACTGAAGCCTTCTTT. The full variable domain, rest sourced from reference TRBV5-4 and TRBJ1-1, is ETGVTQSPTHLIKTRGQQVTLRCSSQSGHNTVSWYQQALGQGPQFIFQYYREEENGRGNFPPRFSGLQFPNYSSELNVNALELDDSALYLCASSLGRGSNTEAFFGQGTRLTVV.